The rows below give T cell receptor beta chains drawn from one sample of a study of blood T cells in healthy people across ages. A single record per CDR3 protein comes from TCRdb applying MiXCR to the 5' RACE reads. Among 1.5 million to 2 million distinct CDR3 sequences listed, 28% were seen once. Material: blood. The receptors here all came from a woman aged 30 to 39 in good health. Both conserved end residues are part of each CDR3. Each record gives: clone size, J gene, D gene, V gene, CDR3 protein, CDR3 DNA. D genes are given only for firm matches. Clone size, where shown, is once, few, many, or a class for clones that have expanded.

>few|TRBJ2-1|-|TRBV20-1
CSARDGKIGGNEQFF
TGCAGTGCTAGAGACGGCAAGATTGGAGGGAATGAGCAGTTCTTC
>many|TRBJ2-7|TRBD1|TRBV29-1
CSATGGGHEQYF
TGCAGCGCGACAGGGGGTGGACACGAGCAGTACTTC
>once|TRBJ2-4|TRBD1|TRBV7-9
CSSSFTTGGAPTQYF
TGTTCCAGCAGCTTCACGACAGGGGGAGCACCTACGCAGTACTTC
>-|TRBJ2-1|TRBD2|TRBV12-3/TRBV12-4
CASSHSGSGGNEQFF
TGTGCCAGCAGCCATAGCGGGAGTGGGGGCAATGAGCAGTTCTTC
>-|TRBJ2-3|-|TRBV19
CASAGRRTDTQYF
TGTGCCAGCGCTGGACGGCGCACAGATACGCAGTATTTT
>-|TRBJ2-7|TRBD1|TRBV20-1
CSASGGTGEYEQYF
TGCAGTGCTAGTGGGGGGACAGGGGAATACGAGCAGTACTTC
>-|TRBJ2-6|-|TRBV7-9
CASSLGGSGTNVLTF
TGTGCCAGCAGCTTGGGGGGCTCTGGGACCAACGTCCTGACTTTC
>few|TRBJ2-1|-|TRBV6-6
CASGAENEQFF
TGTGCCAGCGGGGCCGAAAATGAGCAGTTCTTC
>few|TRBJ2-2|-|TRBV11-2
CASSLYRARTANTGELFF
TGTGCCAGCAGCCTATACAGGGCGAGGACAGCCAACACCGGGGAGCTGTTTTTT
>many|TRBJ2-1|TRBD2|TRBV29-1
CSVQKRLAPDEQFF
TGCAGCGTCCAGAAGAGACTAGCTCCGGATGAGCAGTTCTTC
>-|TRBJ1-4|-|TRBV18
CASSPRAGTGATNEKLFF
TGTGCCAGCTCACCACGCGCCGGGACGGGTGCAACTAATGAAAAACTGTTTTTT
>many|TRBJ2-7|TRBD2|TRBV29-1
CSAGGGTYEQYF
TGCAGCGCAGGCGGGGGTACCTACGAGCAGTACTTC
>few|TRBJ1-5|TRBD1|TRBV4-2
CASSQAQGAGQPQHF
TGTGCCAGCAGCCAGGCACAGGGGGCGGGTCAGCCCCAGCATTTT
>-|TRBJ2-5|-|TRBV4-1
CASSPFRWRGETQYF
TGCGCCAGCAGCCCTTTTAGGTGGCGGGGAGAGACCCAGTACTTC
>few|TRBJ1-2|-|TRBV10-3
CAITSGNYGYTF
TGTGCCATCACGTCAGGGAACTATGGCTACACCTTC
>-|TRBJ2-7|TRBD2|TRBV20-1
CSLGTTSFYEQYF
TGCAGTCTAGGGACTACCAGTTTTTACGAGCAGTACTTC
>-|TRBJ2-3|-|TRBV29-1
CSVERLGDTDTQYF
TGCAGCGTTGAAAGACTAGGGGATACAGATACGCAGTATTTT
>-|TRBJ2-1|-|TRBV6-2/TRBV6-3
CASLSYGAAEGEQFF
TGTGCCAGCTTGAGTTACGGGGCCGCCGAGGGGGAGCAGTTCTTC
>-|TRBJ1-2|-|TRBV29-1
CSVTRRDWHGYTF
TGCAGCGTTACCCGTCGGGACTGGCATGGCTACACCTTC
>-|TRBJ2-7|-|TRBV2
CASSDEAENYEQYF
TGTGCCAGCTCCGACGAAGCGGAAAACTACGAGCAGTACTTC